A selection of T cell receptor beta chains follows, all from one sample in a study of T cells after yellow fever vaccination. TCRdb recomputed calls from the 5' RACE reads with MiXCR, one row per CDR3 protein. The repertoire includes more than 300,000 distinct CDR3 sequences, around 10% of them detected once, and about 3% sits in the top ten. Source: CD4+ T cells sorted from PBMCs, taken 45 days after the yellow fever booster vaccination. All receptors derive from a man between 18 and 29 years old who received the YFV17D yellow fever vaccine. Each CDR3 is given with its conserved first and last residue. The order of the fields is D gene, V gene, J gene, clone size, CDR3 protein, CDR3 DNA. The D gene is left open where the match is weak. Where a row states a size, it is once, few, many or the class of an expanded clone; other rows omit it.

D: TRBD2; V: TRBV7-8; J: TRBJ2-3; size: many; CDR3: CASSFLAGGRTDTQYF; DNA: TGTGCCAGCAGCTTTCTAGCGGGGGGTCGCACAGATACGCAGTATTTT
D: TRBD1; V: TRBV6-2/TRBV6-3; J: TRBJ1-1; size: few; CDR3: CASSYGTGWNMNTEAFF; DNA: TGTGCCAGCAGTTACGGGACAGGTTGGAACATGAACACTGAAGCTTTCTTT
D: -; V: TRBV25-1; J: TRBJ1-2; size: few; CDR3: CASSVSGLSYGYTF; DNA: TGTGCCAGCAGTGTGTCAGGGTTGAGCTATGGCTACACCTTC
D: -; V: TRBV12-3/TRBV12-4; J: TRBJ1-2; size: few; CDR3: CASSSGQAWGYTF; DNA: TGTGCCAGCAGCTCGGGACAAGCTTGGGGCTACACCTTC
D: -; V: TRBV28; J: TRBJ1-2; size: few; CDR3: CASGQGLGYTF; DNA: TGTGCCAGCGGGCAGGGGCTTGGCTACACCTTC
D: -; V: TRBV23-1; J: TRBJ2-5; size: -; CDR3: CASSHKKETQYF; DNA: TGCGCCAGCAGTCATAAGAAAGAGACCCAGTACTTC
D: -; V: TRBV20-1; J: TRBJ1-1; size: many; CDR3: CSATIQVNTEAFF; DNA: TGCAGTGCTACTATACAGGTGAACACTGAAGCTTTCTTT
D: -; V: TRBV7-9; J: TRBJ1-3; size: few; CDR3: CASSLRPRSSGNTIYF; DNA: TGTGCCAGCAGCTTACGTCCCCGGAGCTCTGGAAACACCATATATTTT
D: -; V: TRBV25-1; J: TRBJ2-2; size: few; CDR3: CASSEFGLANTGELFF; DNA: TGTGCCAGCAGTGAATTCGGGCTGGCGAACACCGGGGAGCTGTTTTTT
D: -; V: TRBV4-1; J: TRBJ2-2; size: few; CDR3: CASSITSTNTGELFF; DNA: TGCGCCAGCAGCATTACATCTACGAACACCGGGGAGCTGTTTTTT
D: -; V: TRBV30; J: TRBJ1-5; size: -; CDR3: CAWSAGFQPQHF; DNA: TGTGCCTGGAGTGCGGGGTTTCAGCCCCAGCATTTT
D: -; V: TRBV5-1; J: TRBJ2-3; size: -; CDR3: CASVSSTDTQYF; DNA: TGCGCCAGCGTCTCTAGCACAGATACGCAGTATTTT
D: TRBD2; V: TRBV5-1; J: TRBJ2-5; size: few; CDR3: CASSLDGTTEETQYF; DNA: TGCGCCAGCAGCTTGGACGGGACTACCGAAGAGACCCAGTACTTC
D: TRBD1; V: TRBV12-3/TRBV12-4; J: TRBJ2-3; size: -; CDR3: CASSPDQAQGIQYF; DNA: TGTGCCAGCAGCCCAGACCAAGCACAGGGGATACAGTATTTT
D: -; V: TRBV7-2; J: TRBJ2-1; size: -; CDR3: CASSTRDGLNEQFF; DNA: TGTGCCAGCAGCACCCGGGACGGGTTGAATGAGCAGTTCTTC
D: TRBD2; V: TRBV12-5; J: TRBJ2-1; size: -; CDR3: CASGFPPGTSGRNNEQFF; DNA: TGTGCTAGTGGTTTTCCCCCTGGGACTAGCGGACGAAACAATGAGCAGTTCTTC
D: TRBD1; V: TRBV12-3/TRBV12-4; J: TRBJ1-1; size: many; CDR3: CASAGGYTEAFF; DNA: TGTGCCAGCGCAGGGGGCTACACTGAAGCTTTCTTT
D: -; V: TRBV18; J: TRBJ1-2; size: few; CDR3: CASSPEGNDGYTF; DNA: TGTGCCAGCTCACCGGAGGGGAACGATGGCTACACCTTC